This T cell receptor beta chain was observed in a study of blood T cell repertoires in COVID-19. As for the study in general: PBMCs, B-cell-depleted T cells, or T cells were the source of the cDNA or gDNA that made up the material.

Assay: immunoSEQ multiplex PCR; the TCRdb copy retains only in-frame clones and omits some. The table has a few hundred thousand clones, roughly 90% seen once; the top ten hold around a sixth. The ends lost 7 bases at V and 3 bases at J; junction bases unmatched: 7. The germline V gene has CDR1 MNHEY and CDR2 SVGAGI. This CDR3 has 15 residues. All recovered Cohort 3 donors got two negative PCRs, got clearance, or saw symptom resolution. This clone was picked up one time. The TCR comes from a woman in her twenties or thirties who had recovered from COVID-19. The sample comprised PBMCs or T cells enriched from blood (not recorded which). This rearrangement joins TRBV6-5 to TRBJ1-2, with TRBD1 identical over 11 bases. The CDR3 here is CASTSGTGGDYGYTF. CDR3 nucleotides: TGTGCCAGCACCTCCGGGACAGGGGGGGACTATGGCTACACCTTC.